These 9 T cell receptor beta chains share one sample of origin, sequenced in a study of T cells in women clearing cervical HPV infection. Method: immunoSEQ multiplex PCR; TCRdb's copy keeps in-frame clones and lacks some. This sample contains some 40,000 clones. What was sequenced was blood buffy coat. The receptors come from a woman between 18 and 70 years old with a cervical HPV16 infection that either progressed to CIN3+ or cleared (not recorded which).

In regard to this clone: Sequencing ends 3 residues short of the CDR3 end; the germline J gene provides the rest. This rearrangement joins TRBV5-1 to TRBJ2-2; TRBD1 is a possible D gene (5 bases). The CDR3 covers 13 residues. CDR1 is SGHRS and CDR2 is YFSETQ in the germline V gene. Trimming shortened V by 3 bases and J by 5 bases, and 8 bases separated the two germline ends. Here the CDR3 reads CASSSRATGELFF. The part of the CDR3 DNA that was read is TGCGCCAGCAGCTCCAGGGCTACCGGGGAG.

For this clone: The read falls 3 residues short of the CDR3 end, and the missing part is taken from the germline J gene. V gene TRBV6-1 combines with J gene TRBJ2-1; D is perhaps TRBD2 (6 bases). The CDR3 loop spans 14 amino acids. Germline values: CDR1 MNHNS, CDR2 SASEGT. V lost 3 bases and J lost 9, with 15 bases in between. Partial CDR3 DNA: TGTGCCAGCAGTGAGTCTAGCGATCTAACTGAG. Translated, it gives CASSESSDLTE. In full, the CDR3 reads CASSESSDLTEQFF.

With regard to this clone: The read falls 3 residues short of the CDR3 end, and the missing part is taken from the germline J gene. The rearrangement joins TRBV7-2 to TRBJ1-6, with a tentative D call TRBD1 (6 bases). The germline CDR1 and CDR2 sequences are SGHTA and FQGNSA. The CDR3 sequence is 14 residues long. With 5 bases removed from V and 6 bases from J, the gap between germline ends came to 11 bases. The DNA read from the CDR3 is TGTGCCAGCAGCATAGACAGGATTAATTCACCC. Its protein product is CASSIDRINSP. The CDR3 reads in full as CASSIDRINSPLHF.

As regards this clone: The read finishes 3 residues shy of the CDR3 end, and the germline J gene is used to complete it. The rearrangement links TRBV18 to TRBJ1-2; D may be TRBD1 (5 bases). CDR1 and CDR2 (germline): KGHSH, LQKENI. The CDR3 totals 15 residues. CDR3 DNA (partial): TGTGCCAGCTCACCAGAGGGGTTGGCCAAAAACATC. As protein: CASSPEGLAKNI. The whole CDR3 sequence is CASSPEGLAKNIYTF.

Note on this clone: The read gets to within 3 residues of the CDR3 end, and the germline J gene fills in the rest. The gene calls are TRBV6-1 and TRBJ1-2, with D perhaps TRBD1 (5 bases). The CDR3 sequence is 16 residues long. Germline V CDR1 and CDR2: MNHNS, SASEGT. V dropped 2 bases and J dropped 4 bases, with 17 bases sitting between them. Incomplete CDR3 DNA: TGTGCCAGCAGTGAATTAGGTTTCATGGGGGGCTATGGC. Translating it yields CASSELGFMGGYG. In full, the CDR3 reads CASSELGFMGGYGYTF.

Turning to this clone: The read terminates 3 residues ahead of where the CDR3 ends, so the germline J gene completes it. The chain uses TRBV7-8 and TRBJ1-1; no definite D call. Germline V CDR1 and CDR2: SGHVS, FQNEAQ. The CDR3 consists of 13 residues. V was shortened by 0 bases and J by 6 bases, with 8 bases between the two germline ends. CDR3 bases read: TGTGCCAGCAGCTTAGCGGTGCAGTCTGAA. It encodes CASSLAVQSE. The complete CDR3 reads CASSLAVQSEAFF.

As regards this clone: The read comes to an end 3 residues before the CDR3 does, leaving the germline J gene to fill in the end. This chain links TRBV19 with TRBJ2-4; a possible D gene is TRBD1 (6 bases). The CDR3 runs 13 residues. Looked up from germline, CDR1 is LNHDA and CDR2 is SQIVND (reference sequence). CDR3 bases read: TGTGCCAGTAGTATAAACAGGGACAATGGT. It is translated as CASSINRDNG. The whole CDR3 protein reads CASSINRDNGQYF.

Worth noting for this clone: The read finishes 3 residues shy of the CDR3 end, and the germline J gene is used to complete it. This chain connects TRBV14 to TRBJ2-4; possibly TRBD1 for D (6 bases). This CDR3 contains 16 residues. Trimming stripped 1 base from V and 3 bases from J, with 13 bases between. CDR1 is SGHDN, CDR2 FVKESK, per germline. The CDR3 protein is CASSQGPGVGKNIQYF. The CDR3 bases that were read are TGTGCCAGCAGCCAAGGTCCAGGGGTGGGCAAAAACATT.

Note on this clone: The read terminates 3 residues before the CDR3 end, so the remaining end is supplied by the germline J gene. This chain links TRBV9 with TRBJ2-4; 10 positions agree with TRBD1. The CDR3 is 16 amino acids. The V segment lost 3 bases and the J segment 0 bases; nucleotides outside the gene matches: 3. Germline lookup yields CDR1 SGDLS and CDR2 YYNGEE. The DNA read from the CDR3 is TGTGCCAGCAGCGAGGGACAGGGGATAGCCAAAAACATT. It is translated as CASSEGQGIAKNI. The entire CDR3 reads CASSEGQGIAKNIQYF.